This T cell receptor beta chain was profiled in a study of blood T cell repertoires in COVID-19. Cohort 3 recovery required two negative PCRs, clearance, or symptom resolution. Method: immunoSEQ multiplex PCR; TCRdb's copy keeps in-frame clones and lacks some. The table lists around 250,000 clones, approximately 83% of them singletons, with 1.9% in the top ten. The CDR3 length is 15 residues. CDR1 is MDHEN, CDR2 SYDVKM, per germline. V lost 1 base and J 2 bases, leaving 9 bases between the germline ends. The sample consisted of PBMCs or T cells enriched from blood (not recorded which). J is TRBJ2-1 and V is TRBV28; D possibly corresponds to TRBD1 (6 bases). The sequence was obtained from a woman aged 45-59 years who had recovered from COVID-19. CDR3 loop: CASSLYRVTYNEQFF. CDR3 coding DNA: TGTGCCAGCAGTTTATACAGGGTAACCTACAATGAGCAGTTCTTC.